This TCR beta chain was observed in a study of identifying expanded T cells in peripheral blood. The repertoire was sequenced with immunoSEQ multiplex PCR; TCRdb's copy has only in-frame clones and lacks some. The sample carries 70,000 to 100,000 clones, around 88% recorded once. During the collection period, no donor immune events like infections were recorded. Whole-study results and caveats: Differentially abundant clones: roughly 1.2 between replicates, 16.4 at around 15 days, 19 at four. Clone count variance between approximately 2-week samples rose with total template count.

To note about this clone: Its cognate antigen is unknown.

The V gene end was trimmed by 6 bases and the J gene end by 6 bases; junction bases not matched to a gene: 14. Germline lookup yields CDR1 MNHEY and CDR2 SVGAGI. CDR3 size: 15 residues. V and J are TRBV6-5 and TRBJ2-7; 7 positions match TRBD1. The sequenced material came from blood. The clonotype originates from a person aged 18 to 70 in good health. CDR3 region: CASSKISTGLGEQYF. The CDR3 coding sequence is TGTGCCAGCAGCAAGATATCGACAGGGCTCGGCGAGCAGTACTTC.